This TCR beta chain originates from a study of blood T cell repertoires in COVID-19. This clone was recorded only once. Original analysis: Reference gene primer amplification gave estimated nucleated cell counts. Method: immunoSEQ multiplex PCR; TCRdb's copy keeps in-frame clones and lacks some. V, J and clone size are those of that table, while D and trimming were read from the DNA. The repertoire includes about 100,000 clones, about 90% of them detected once, and over 1% sits in the top ten. Sequencing used peripheral blood. The origin of this receptor is a woman between 25 and 40 years old with acute or convalescent COVID-19.

For the CDR3, the DNA is TGTGCCAGCGTGACACCAAACTTTGCCACAGATACGCAGTATTTT. Residues: CASVTPNFATDTQYF. The rearrangement links TRBV6-5 to TRBJ2-3; D gene uncertain. Per germline, CDR1 MNHEY and CDR2 SVGAGI. Deletions cut 8 bases from V and 2 bases from J, with 17 bases between. The CDR3 sequence is 15 residues long.